The T cell receptor beta chain described here comes from a study of response to subunit inactivated influenza vaccine. Study results and caveats: Researchers suggested that each seasonal influenza vaccination recruits few new T cells.

V was clipped by 5 bases and J by 2 bases; unmatched bases: 10. The germline gives CDR1 SGHAT, CDR2 FQNNGV. The CDR3 length is 18 residues. TCRdb called the RT-PCR reads again in MiXCR, with one record for every CDR3 protein. The data show 500,000 or so distinct CDR3 sequences, more than 15% seen once. With respect to this clonotype: What it binds is unknown.

The sample consisted of CD4+ T cells sorted from PBMCs, taken less than 30 months after vaccination. V is TRBV11-2 and J is TRBJ2-3; 13 positions agree with TRBD2. The TCR sequence derives from a man aged 50-75 years who received an inactivated influenza vaccine. The CDR3 here is CASSRGLAGVRYTDTQYF. In DNA, the CDR3 is TGTGCCAGCAGCCGAGGACTAGCGGGAGTTCGATACACAGATACGCAGTATTTT.